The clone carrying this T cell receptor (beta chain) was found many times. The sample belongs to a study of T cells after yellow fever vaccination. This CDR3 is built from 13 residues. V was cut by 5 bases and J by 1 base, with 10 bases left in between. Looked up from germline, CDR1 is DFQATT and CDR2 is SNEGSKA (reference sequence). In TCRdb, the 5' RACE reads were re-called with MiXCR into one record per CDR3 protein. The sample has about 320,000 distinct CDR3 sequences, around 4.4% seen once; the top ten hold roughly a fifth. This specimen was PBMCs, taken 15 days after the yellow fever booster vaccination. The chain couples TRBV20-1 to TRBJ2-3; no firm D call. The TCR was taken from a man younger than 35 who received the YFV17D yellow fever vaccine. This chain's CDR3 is CSAPYQGTDTQYF. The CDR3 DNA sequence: TGCAGTGCTCCATACCAGGGCACAGATACGCAGTATTTT.